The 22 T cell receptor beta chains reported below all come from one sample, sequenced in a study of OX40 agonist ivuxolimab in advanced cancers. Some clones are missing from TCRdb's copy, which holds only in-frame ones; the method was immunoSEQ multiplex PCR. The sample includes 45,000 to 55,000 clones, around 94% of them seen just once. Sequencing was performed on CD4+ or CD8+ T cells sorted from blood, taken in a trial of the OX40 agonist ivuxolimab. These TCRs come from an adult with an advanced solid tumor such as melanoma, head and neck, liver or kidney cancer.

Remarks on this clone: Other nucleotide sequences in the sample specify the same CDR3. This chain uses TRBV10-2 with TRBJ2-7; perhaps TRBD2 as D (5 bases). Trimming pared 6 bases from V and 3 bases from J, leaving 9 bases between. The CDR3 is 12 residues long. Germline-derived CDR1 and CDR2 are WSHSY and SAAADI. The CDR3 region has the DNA TGCGCCAGCAGAAACCGGGACTACGAGCAGTACTTC. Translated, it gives CASRNRDYEQYF.

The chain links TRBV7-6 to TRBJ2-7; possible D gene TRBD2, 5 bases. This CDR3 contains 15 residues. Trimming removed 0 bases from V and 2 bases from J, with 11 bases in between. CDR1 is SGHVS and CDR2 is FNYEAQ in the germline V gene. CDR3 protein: CASSLAGSGPYEQYF. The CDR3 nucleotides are TGTGCCAGCAGCTTAGCGGGGAGTGGCCCCTACGAGCAGTACTTC.

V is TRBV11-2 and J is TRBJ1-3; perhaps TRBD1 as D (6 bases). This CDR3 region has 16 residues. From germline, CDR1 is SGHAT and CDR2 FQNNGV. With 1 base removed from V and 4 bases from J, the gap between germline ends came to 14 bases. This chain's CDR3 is CASSLASGGAGNTIYF. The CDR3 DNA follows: TGTGCCAGCAGCTTAGCGAGTGGGGGCGCGGGAAACACCATATATTTT.

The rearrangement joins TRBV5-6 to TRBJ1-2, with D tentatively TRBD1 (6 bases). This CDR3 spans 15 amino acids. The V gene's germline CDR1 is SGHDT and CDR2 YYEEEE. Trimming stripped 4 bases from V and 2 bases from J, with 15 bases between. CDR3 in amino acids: CASSPLEGVNYGYTF. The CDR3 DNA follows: TGTGCCAGCAGCCCCCTAGAGGGGGTGAACTATGGCTACACCTTC.

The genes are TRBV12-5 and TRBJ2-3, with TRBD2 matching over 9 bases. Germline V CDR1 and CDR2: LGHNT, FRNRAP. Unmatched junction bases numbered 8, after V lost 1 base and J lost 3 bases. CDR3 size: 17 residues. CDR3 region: CASGLGLADRTTDTQYF. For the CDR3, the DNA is TGTGCTAGTGGTTTGGGACTAGCGGACCGCACGACAGATACGCAGTATTTT.

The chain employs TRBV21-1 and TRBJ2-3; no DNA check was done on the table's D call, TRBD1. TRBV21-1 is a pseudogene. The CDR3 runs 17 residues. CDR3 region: CASSKAKLTRGTDTQYF. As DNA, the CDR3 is TGTGCCAGCAGCAAAGCGAAGCTCACCAGGGGTACAGATACGCAGTATTTT.

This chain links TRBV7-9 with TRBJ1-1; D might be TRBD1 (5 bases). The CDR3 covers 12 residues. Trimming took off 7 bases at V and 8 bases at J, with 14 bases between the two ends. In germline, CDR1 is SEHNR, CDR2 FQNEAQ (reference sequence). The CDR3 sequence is CASNQKTAEAFF. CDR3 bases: TGTGCCAGCAACCAAAAGACAGCCGAAGCTTTCTTT.

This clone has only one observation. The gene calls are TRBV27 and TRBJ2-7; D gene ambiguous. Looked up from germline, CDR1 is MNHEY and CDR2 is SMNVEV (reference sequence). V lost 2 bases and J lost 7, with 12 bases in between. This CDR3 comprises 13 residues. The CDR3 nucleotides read TGTGCCAGCAGTTTACCTTCCGCTGATGAGCAGTACTTC. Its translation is CASSLPSADEQYF.

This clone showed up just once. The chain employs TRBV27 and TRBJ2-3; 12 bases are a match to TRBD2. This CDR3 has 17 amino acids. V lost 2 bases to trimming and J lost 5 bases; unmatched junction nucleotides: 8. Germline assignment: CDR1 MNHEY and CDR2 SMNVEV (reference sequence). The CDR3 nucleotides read TGTGCCAGCAGTTTAATGTTCCTAGCGGGAGGGTTAGATACGCAGTATTTT. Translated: CASSLMFLAGGLDTQYF.

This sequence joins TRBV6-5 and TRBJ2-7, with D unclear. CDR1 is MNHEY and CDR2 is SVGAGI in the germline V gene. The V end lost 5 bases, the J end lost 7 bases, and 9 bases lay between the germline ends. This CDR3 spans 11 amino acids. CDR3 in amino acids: CASSEAWEQYF. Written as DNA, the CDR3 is TGTGCCAGCAGTGAAGCATGGGAGCAGTACTTC.

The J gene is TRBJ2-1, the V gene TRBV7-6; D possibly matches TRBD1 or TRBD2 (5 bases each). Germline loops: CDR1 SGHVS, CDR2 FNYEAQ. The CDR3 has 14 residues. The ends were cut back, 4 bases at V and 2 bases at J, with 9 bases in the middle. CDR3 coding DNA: TGTGCCAGCAGCTCACTGGGGGCCTACAATGAGCAGTTCTTC. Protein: CASSSLGAYNEQFF.

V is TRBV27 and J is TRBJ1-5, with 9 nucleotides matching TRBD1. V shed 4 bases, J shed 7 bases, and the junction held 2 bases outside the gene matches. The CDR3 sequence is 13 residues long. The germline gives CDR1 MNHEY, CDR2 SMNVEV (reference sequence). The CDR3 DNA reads TGTGCCAGCAGTTGGGACAGGGAACAGCCCCAGCATTTT. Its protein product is CASSWDREQPQHF.

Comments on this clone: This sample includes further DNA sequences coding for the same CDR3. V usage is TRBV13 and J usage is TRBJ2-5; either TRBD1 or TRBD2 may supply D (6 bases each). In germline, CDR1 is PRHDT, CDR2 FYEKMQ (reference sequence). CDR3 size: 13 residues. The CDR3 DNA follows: TGTGCTAGCTTAAGGAGGGGGGAAGAGACCCAGTACTTC. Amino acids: CASLRRGEETQYF.

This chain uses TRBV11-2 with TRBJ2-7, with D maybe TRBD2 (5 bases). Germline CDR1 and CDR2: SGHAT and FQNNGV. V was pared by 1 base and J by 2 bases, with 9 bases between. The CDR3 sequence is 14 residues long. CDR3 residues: CASSLGSGAYEQYF. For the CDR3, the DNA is TGTGCCAGCAGCTTAGGGAGCGGAGCCTACGAGCAGTACTTC. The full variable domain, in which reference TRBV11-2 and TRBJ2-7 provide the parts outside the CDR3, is EAGVAQSPRYKIIEKRQSVAFWCNPISGHATLYWYQQILGQGPKLLIQFQNNGVVDDSQLPKDRFSAERLKGVDSTLKIQPAKLEDSAVYLCASSLGSGAYEQYFGPGTRLTVT.

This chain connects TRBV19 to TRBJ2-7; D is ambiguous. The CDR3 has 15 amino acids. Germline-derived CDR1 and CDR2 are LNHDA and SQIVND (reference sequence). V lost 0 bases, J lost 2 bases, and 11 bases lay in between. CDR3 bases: TGTGCCAGTAGTATAGACCCCCCGTTCGCCTACGAGCAGTACTTC. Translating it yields CASSIDPPFAYEQYF.

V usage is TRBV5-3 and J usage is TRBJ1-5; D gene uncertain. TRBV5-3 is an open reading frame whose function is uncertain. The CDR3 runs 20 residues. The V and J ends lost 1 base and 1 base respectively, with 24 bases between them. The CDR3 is CARSLFEFNARQESNQPQHF. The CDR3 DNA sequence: TGTGCCAGAAGCTTGTTCGAGTTCAACGCCCGACAAGAGAGCAATCAGCCCCAGCATTTT.

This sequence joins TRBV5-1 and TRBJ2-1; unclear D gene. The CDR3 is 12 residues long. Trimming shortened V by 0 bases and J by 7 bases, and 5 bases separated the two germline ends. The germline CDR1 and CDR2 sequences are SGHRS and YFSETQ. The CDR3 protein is CASSLDVNEQFF. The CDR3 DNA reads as TGCGCCAGCAGCTTGGATGTTAATGAGCAGTTCTTC.

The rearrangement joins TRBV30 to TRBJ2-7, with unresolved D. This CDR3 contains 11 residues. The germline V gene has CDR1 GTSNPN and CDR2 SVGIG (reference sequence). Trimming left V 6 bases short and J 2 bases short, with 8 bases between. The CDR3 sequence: CACETTYEQYF. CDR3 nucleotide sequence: TGTGCCTGCGAAACGACCTACGAGCAGTACTTC.

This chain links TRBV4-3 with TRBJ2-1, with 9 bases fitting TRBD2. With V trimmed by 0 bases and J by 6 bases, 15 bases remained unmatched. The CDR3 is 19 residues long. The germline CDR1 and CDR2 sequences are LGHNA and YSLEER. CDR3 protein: CASSQDAGLAGPQGNEQFF. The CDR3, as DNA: TGCGCCAGCAGCCAAGATGCGGGGCTAGCGGGACCTCAAGGCAATGAGCAGTTCTTC.

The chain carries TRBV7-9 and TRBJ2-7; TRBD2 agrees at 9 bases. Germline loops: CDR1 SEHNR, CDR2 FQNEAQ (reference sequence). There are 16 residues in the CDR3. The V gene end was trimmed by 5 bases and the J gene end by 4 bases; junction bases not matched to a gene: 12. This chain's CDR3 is CASSPPQAGGWYEQYF. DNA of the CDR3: TGTGCCAGCAGCCCCCCTCAAGCGGGAGGTTGGTACGAGCAGTACTTC.

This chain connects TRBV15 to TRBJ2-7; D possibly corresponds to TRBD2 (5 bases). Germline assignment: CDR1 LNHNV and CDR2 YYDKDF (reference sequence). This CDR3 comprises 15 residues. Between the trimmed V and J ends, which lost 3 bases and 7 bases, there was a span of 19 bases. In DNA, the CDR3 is TGTGCCACCAGCAGTAAAGGAGGCGCCATTAAAGAGCAGTACTTC. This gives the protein CATSSKGGAIKEQYF.

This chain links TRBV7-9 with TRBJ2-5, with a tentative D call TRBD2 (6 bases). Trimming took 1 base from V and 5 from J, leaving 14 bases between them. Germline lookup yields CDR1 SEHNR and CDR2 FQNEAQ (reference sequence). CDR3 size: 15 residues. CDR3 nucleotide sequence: TGTGCCAGCAGCTTAGTTCGTCTAGCGCCCGAGACCCAGTACTTC. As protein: CASSLVRLAPETQYF.